This TCR beta chain was captured by sequencing in a study of T cells after yellow fever vaccination. The study, taken as a whole, reports: Reappearance after the booster was seen for most primary-vaccination clones, at roughly 96% CD4 and 85% to 90% CD8.

A universal primer site and UMIs were added as TCR cDNA was made by 5'RACE template switching. TCRdb itself ran the 5' RACE reads through MiXCR, one entry per CDR3 protein. The table shows about 120,000 distinct CDR3 sequences, with 5.5% to 8% occurring only once. The table lists this clonotype with many counts. Its specificity is not known. This CDR3 has 14 amino acids. Germline CDR1 reads SGDLS; CDR2 reads YYNGEE. V lost 0 bases and J lost 9, with 13 bases in between. The receptor was derived from a man aged 18-30 years who received the YFV17D yellow fever vaccine. This chain uses TRBV9 with TRBJ2-1, with D perhaps TRBD2 (6 bases). This specimen was CD4+ T cells sorted from PBMCs, taken around 45 days after the first yellow fever vaccination. CDR3 sequence reads: CASSVVSGDAEQFF. Here the CDR3 DNA reads TGTGCCAGCAGCGTAGTCTCGGGGGATGCTGAGCAGTTCTTC.